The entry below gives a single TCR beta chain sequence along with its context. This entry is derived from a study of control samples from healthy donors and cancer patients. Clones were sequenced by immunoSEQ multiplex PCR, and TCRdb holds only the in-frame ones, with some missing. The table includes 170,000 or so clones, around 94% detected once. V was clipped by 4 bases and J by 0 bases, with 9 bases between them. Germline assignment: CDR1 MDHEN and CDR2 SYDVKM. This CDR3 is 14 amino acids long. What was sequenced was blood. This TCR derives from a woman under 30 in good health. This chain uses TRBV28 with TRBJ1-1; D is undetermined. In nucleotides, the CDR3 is TGTGCCAGCAGTTGGCACAGCATGAACACTGAAGCTTTCTTT. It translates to CASSWHSMNTEAFF.